Presented here are 19 T cell receptor beta chains from one specimen sequenced in a study of response to subunit inactivated influenza vaccine. TCRdb reanalysed the RT-PCR reads using MiXCR and keeps one entry per CDR3 protein. The sample includes approximately 490,000 distinct CDR3 sequences, approximately 6.9% seen only once; the top ten take roughly 14%. The specimen comprised PBMCs from blood, sampled less than 30 months after vaccination. Receptors originate from a man in his fifties or sixties who received an inactivated influenza vaccine.

This clonotype appeared a few times. V gene TRBV6-1 combines with J gene TRBJ2-2, with 7 positions matching TRBD2. Germline loops: CDR1 MNHNS, CDR2 SASEGT. With V trimmed by 7 bases and J by 7 bases, 12 bases remained unmatched. CDR3 size: 15 residues. CDR3 nucleotide sequence: TGTGCCAGCACCCCGCGGAGCGGGATGGTCGGGGAGCTGTTTTTT. Protein sequence: CASTPRSGMVGELFF.

This clonotype appeared many times. The gene calls are TRBV7-8 and TRBJ2-7; D remains ambiguous. The CDR3 covers 13 residues. CDR1 is SGHVS and CDR2 is FQNEAQ in the germline V gene. V lost 4 bases, J lost 4 bases, and 11 bases lay in between. This CDR3 is CASSSLGSYEQYF. The CDR3 bases are TGTGCCAGCAGCTCCCTTGGTTCGTACGAGCAGTACTTC.

In regard to this clonotype: With a much larger clone just one base away, this may be a read error. V and J are TRBV7-7 and TRBJ2-7; 9 bases map to TRBD1. The germline gives CDR1 SSHAT, CDR2 FNYEAQ (reference sequence). The CDR3 is 13 amino acids. The CDR3 DNA reads as TGTGTCAGCAGCAGGGACAGGGCCTCCGAGCAGTACTTC. It yields the protein CVSSRDRASEQYF.

This rearrangement joins TRBV7-2 to TRBJ2-5; 8 bases match TRBD2. In germline, CDR1 is SGHTA, CDR2 FQGNSA. The CDR3 is 13 amino acids. J lost 5 bases, V lost 5 bases, and 4 bases had no gene match. This CDR3 is CASSPLAVETQYF. Here the CDR3 DNA reads TGTGCCAGCAGCCCACTAGCGGTGGAGACCCAGTACTTC. The variable domain in full, with the rest retrieved from reference TRBV7-2 and TRBJ2-5, is GAGVSQSPSNKVTEKGKDVELRCDPISGHTALYWYRQSLGQGLEFLIYFQGNSAPDKSGLPSDRFSAERTGGSVSTLTIQRTQQEDSAVYLCASSPLAVETQYFGPGTRLLVL.

This clonotype was detected many times. The chain carries TRBV18 and TRBJ1-4; TRBD1 aligns across 7 bases. Germline-derived CDR1 and CDR2 are KGHSH and LQKENI. V shed 3 bases and J 3 bases; nucleotides not matched to a gene: 4. This CDR3 contains 15 residues. In DNA form, the CDR3 reads TGTGCCAGCTCACCCGACAGGGAGTCTAATGAAAAACTGTTTTTT. It encodes CASSPDRESNEKLFF.

This clonotype was seen repeatedly, ten times or more. The genes are TRBV5-1 and TRBJ1-2, with 7 positions matching TRBD1. Per the germline V gene, CDR1 is SGHRS and CDR2 is YFSETQ. The V gene end was trimmed by 7 bases and the J gene end by 1 base; junction bases not matched to a gene: 1. This CDR3 region has 12 residues. The CDR3 is CASRDSNYGYTF. CDR3 nucleotides: TGCGCCAGCCGGGACAGTAACTATGGCTACACCTTC.

This chain connects TRBV12-3 or TRBV12-4 to TRBJ1-2, with unresolved D. The CDR3 covers 11 residues. The ends were cut back, 6 bases at V and 5 bases at J, with 7 bases in the middle. CDR3 nucleotide sequence: TGTGCCAGCAGCGTGGATTATGGCTACACCTTC. As protein: CASSVDYGYTF.

This clonotype was seen repeatedly, ten times or more. This chain connects TRBV7-9 to TRBJ1-5; tentative D call: TRBD1 (6 bases). The CDR3 loop spans 16 amino acids. Germline V gene data show CDR1 as SEHNR and CDR2 as FQNEAQ (reference sequence). V lost 5 bases, J lost 3 bases, and 17 bases lay in between. Written as DNA, the CDR3 is TGTGCCAGCAGCATTGCTGGGGGCAGGAACAATCAGCCCCAGCATTTT. This gives the protein CASSIAGGRNNQPQHF. Filled out from reference TRBV7-9 and TRBJ1-5, the complete variable domain reads DTGVSQNPRHKITKRGQNVTFRCDPISEHNRLYWYRQTLGQGPEFLTYFQNEAQLEKSRLLSDRFSAERPKGSFSTLEIQRTEQGDSAMYLCASSIAGGRNNQPQHFGDGTRLSIL.

The V call is TRBV7-9, the J call TRBJ2-1, with 7 bases lining up with TRBD1. Germline CDR1 and CDR2: SEHNR and FQNEAQ (reference sequence). The CDR3 covers 14 residues. The V gene end was trimmed by 5 bases and the J gene end by 1 base; junction bases not matched to a gene: 2. CDR3 nucleotide sequence: TGTGCCAGCAGCGACAGGGAGTCCTACAATGAGCAGTTCTTC. It is translated as CASSDRESYNEQFF.

This clonotype was counted at least ten times. The rearrangement joins TRBV12-3 or TRBV12-4 to TRBJ1-2; D remains ambiguous. With 1 base removed from V and 4 bases from J, the gap between germline ends came to 7 bases. The CDR3 is made up of 13 amino acids. CDR3 loop: CASSLGQIYGYTF. In nucleotides, the CDR3 is TGTGCCAGCAGTTTAGGCCAGATCTATGGCTACACCTTC.

This clonotype was detected a few times. The V gene is TRBV5-6, the J gene TRBJ2-7; D not certain. This CDR3 has 11 residues. V shed 4 bases and J shed 5 bases, with 7 bases lying between them. In germline, CDR1 is SGHDT, CDR2 YYEEEE. The chain's CDR3 is CASSRYDEQYF. The CDR3 DNA follows: TGTGCCAGCAGCAGGTATGACGAGCAGTACTTC. Drawing the rest from reference TRBV5-6 and TRBJ2-7, the complete variable domain is DAGVTQSPTHLIKTRGQQVTLRCSPKSGHDTVSWYQQALGQGPQFIFQYYEEEERQRGNFPDRFSGHQFPNYSSELNVNALLLGDSALYLCASSRYDEQYFGPGTRLTVT.

This clonotype was seen ten or more times. The chain recombines TRBV12-3 or TRBV12-4 with TRBJ2-7; D is possibly TRBD2 (6 bases). Trimming removed 4 bases from V and 7 bases from J, with 17 bases in between. The CDR3 has 14 residues. The CDR3 DNA reads TGTGCCAGCAGTTGGGGACTCTCGCAACTGGAGCAGTACTTC. Protein: CASSWGLSQLEQYF.

This clonotype was detected only a few times. This chain uses TRBV19 with TRBJ2-5; no clear D gene. There are 13 residues in the CDR3. V dropped 3 bases and J dropped 1 base, with 6 bases sitting between them. Germline assignment: CDR1 LNHDA and CDR2 SQIVND (reference sequence). The chain's CDR3 is CASSMRFQETQYF. The CDR3 DNA is TGTGCCAGTAGTATGCGTTTCCAAGAGACCCAGTACTTC.

This chain connects TRBV20-1 to TRBJ2-7, with 7 bases identical to TRBD2. V lost 5 bases and J lost 7; bases outside the gene matches: 14. CDR1 is DFQATT and CDR2 is SNEGSKA in the germline V gene (reference sequence). The CDR3 is 14 amino acids. CDR3 sequence: CSAPGHGWGGEQYF. As DNA, the CDR3 is TGCAGTGCTCCTGGGCACGGGTGGGGGGGTGAGCAGTACTTC.

This clonotype was seen repeatedly, ten times or more. The V call is TRBV12-3 or TRBV12-4, the J call TRBJ2-2; 8 nucleotides line up with TRBD2. This CDR3 is built from 15 residues. The V segment lost 6 bases and the J segment 0 bases; nucleotides outside the gene matches: 3. CDR3 nucleotide sequence: TGTGCCAGCAGGGTAGCGGGGCCGAACACCGGGGAGCTGTTTTTT. Protein sequence: CASRVAGPNTGELFF.

This clonotype was recorded a few times. V usage is TRBV28 and J usage is TRBJ1-5, with D possibly TRBD1 on 5 matching bases. The CDR3 is made up of 15 amino acids. V lost 6 bases and J 6 bases, leaving 18 bases between the germline ends. Germline loops: CDR1 MDHEN, CDR2 SYDVKM. CDR3 sequence: CASSPGRGRGQPQHF. The DNA for the CDR3 is TGTGCCAGCAGCCCGGGACGGGGAAGGGGTCAGCCCCAGCATTTT.

This clonotype was detected a few times. In DNA, the CDR3 is TGCGCCAGCAGCTCCGAGAAGGACGGTAACACTGAAGCTTTCTTT. Protein sequence: CASSSEKDGNTEAFF. The chain couples TRBV5-1 to TRBJ1-1; D is undetermined. CDR3 size: 15 residues. Per the germline V gene, CDR1 is SGHRS and CDR2 is YFSETQ. Trimming pared 3 bases from V and 2 bases from J, leaving 14 bases between.

This clonotype appeared a few times. The V and J genes are TRBV5-1 and TRBJ2-7; the D is unclear. This CDR3 has 13 residues. The germline CDR1 and CDR2 sequences are SGHRS and YFSETQ. V gave up 4 bases and J gave up 5 bases, with 13 bases separating them. CDR3 in amino acids: CASSPSEANEQYF. DNA of the CDR3: TGCGCCAGCAGCCCCAGCGAGGCCAACGAGCAGTACTTC.

V is TRBV20-1 and J is TRBJ1-1; D gene ambiguous. The V end was cut by 0 bases, the J end by 6 bases, with 14 bases between. The germline V gene has CDR1 DFQATT and CDR2 SNEGSKA (reference sequence). The CDR3 is made up of 14 amino acids. CDR3 loop: CSARESSPRAEAFF. The CDR3 DNA reads as TGCAGTGCTAGAGAAAGTTCGCCGAGGGCTGAAGCTTTCTTT.